This T cell receptor (beta chain) is from a study of T cells after yellow fever vaccination. CDR3 length: 15 amino acids. The V gene lost 6 bases and the J gene lost 6 bases, with 18 bases spanning the gap. TCRdb itself ran the 5' RACE reads through MiXCR, one entry per CDR3 protein. The sample holds 250,000 to 300,000 distinct CDR3 sequences, 10% to 15% seen once. The material was CD4+ T cells sorted from PBMCs, obtained 45 days after the yellow fever booster vaccination. The receptor was derived from a man between 25 and 39 years old who received the YFV17D yellow fever vaccine. The V and J genes are TRBV12-3 or TRBV12-4 and TRBJ1-5, with D possibly matching TRBD1 (6 bases). CDR3 in amino acids: CASSRTNRASQPQHF. The CDR3 region has the DNA TGTGCCAGCAGCCGAACCAACAGGGCGAGTCAGCCCCAGCATTTT.